One sample yielded the 5 T cell receptor beta chains listed below, sequenced in a study of OX40 agonist ivuxolimab in advanced cancers. Assay: immunoSEQ multiplex PCR; the TCRdb copy retains only in-frame clones and omits some. The repertoire holds under 65,000 clones, with roughly 87% as singletons. Sequencing used CD4+ or CD8+ T cells sorted from blood, obtained in a trial of the OX40 agonist ivuxolimab. The receptors derive from an adult with an advanced solid tumor such as melanoma, head and neck, liver or kidney cancer.

This sequence joins TRBV7-2 and TRBJ1-1; TRBD1 might be the D (6 bases). The CDR3 contains 16 residues. Germline V gene lookup returns CDR1 SGHTA and CDR2 FQGNSA. The V gene lost 5 bases and the J gene lost 2 bases, with 18 bases spanning the gap. CDR3 sequence reads: CASSPRGGGYNTEAFF. Written as DNA, the CDR3 is TGTGCCAGCAGCCCCCGGGGAGGGGGTTACAACACTGAAGCTTTCTTT. Combining the CDR3 with reference TRBV7-2 and TRBJ1-1 gives the whole variable domain GAGVSQSPSNKVTEKGKDVELRCDPISGHTALYWYRQSLGQGLEFLIYFQGNSAPDKSGLPSDRFSAERTGGSVSTLTIQRTQQEDSAVYLCASSPRGGGYNTEAFFGQGTRLTVV.

The chain recombines TRBV6-5 with TRBJ1-2; 8 bases line up with TRBD1. Germline CDR1 and CDR2: MNHEY and SVGAGI. This CDR3 has 15 amino acids. V was clipped by 0 bases and J by 7 bases; unmatched bases: 7. CDR3 region: CASSYSSRGRGGYTF. The CDR3 nucleotides read TGTGCCAGCAGTTACTCGAGCAGGGGGCGAGGTGGCTACACCTTC.

V is TRBV5-1 and J is TRBJ1-6; 7 bases are a match to TRBD1. This CDR3 is 18 amino acids long. Germline CDR1 is SGHRS and CDR2 is YFSETQ. Trimming removed 0 bases from V and 0 bases from J; junction bases left unmatched: 6. CDR3 in DNA: TGCGCCAGCAGCTTGGCAGGGACAGCGAGCTCCTATAATTCACCCCTCCACTTT. It codes for CASSLAGTASSYNSPLHF.

The V gene is TRBV6-5, the J gene TRBJ1-1; TRBD1 matches at 9 bases. CDR3 length: 15 amino acids. Per the germline V gene, CDR1 is MNHEY and CDR2 is SVGAGI. V was clipped by 5 bases and J by 5 bases; unmatched bases: 9. CDR3 protein: CASSRQGDLMTEAFF. The CDR3 DNA sequence: TGTGCCAGCAGTCGACAGGGGGACTTGATGACTGAAGCTTTCTTT.

The J gene is TRBJ2-5, the V gene TRBV7-6, with 7 bases aligning to TRBD1. The end of the DNA fits TRBJ2-7 better, so the J call may be wrong. The germline V gene encodes CDR1 SGHVS and CDR2 FNYEAQ. CDR3 size: 14 residues. This chain's CDR3 is CASSPDRVSYEQYF. The CDR3 DNA sequence: TGTGCCAGCAGCCCCGACAGGGTCTCGTACGAGCAGTACTTC.